This T cell receptor beta chain was observed in a study of esophageal squamous cell carcinoma tumors (dated by TCRdb to the early 2020s). About the full investigation: Principal component analysis with K-means clustering of immunohistochemical values for T-cell and checkpoint markers was used to divide patients into immuno relation high and low groups. The wider cohort comprised approximately 50 surgically treated esophageal squamous cell carcinoma patients in Japan, with 21 high and approximately 32 low immuno relation cases. The roughly 9 cases yielded 1,671,742 total TCRalpha reads and 1 million to 1.3 million total TCRbeta reads, of which roughly 29,000 and 37,000, respectively, were unique. TCR sequencing covered roughly 10 patients: five randomly selected high immuno relation cases and five background-matched low immuno relation cases. The purpose of the study was to evaluate TCR repertoire diversity and shared TCR repertoires of T cells in the tumor environment of esophageal squamous cell carcinoma. The full study reports these points: Given the large variation in the TCRalphabeta repertoire, shared V|J recombination candidates may have been selected by chance. Fewer than 35 TRAV|TRAJ and about two dozen TRBV|TRBJ combinations, including TRAV13-1|TRAJ22 and TRBV7-9|TRBJ2-7, appeared to be shared among high immuno relation cases. TCR repertoire analysis included only a few cases, and CDR3 clonotype-level investigation was not performed. Since the TCRalpha and TCRbeta chains were sequenced separately, neither the chain pairing nor the recognized antigens could be determined. About 30% of the 10 cases showed a single dominant TCRalpha VJ recombination with apparently reduced TCRalpha diversity. Total TCR repertoire counts did not differ between groups, but significant repertoire counts were higher in the high immuno relation group.

In its sample, this clonotype was seen a few times. Its recognized antigen is unknown. No base quality information exists; no much larger clone differs at one position. Anyone who had received neoadjuvant chemotherapy or who was missing clinical information was not enrolled. All of the TCR-sequenced cases shown were male, and each had a subtotal esophagectomy with 2- or 3-field lymphadenectomy. A Qiagen AllPrep kit was used to extract RNA from bulk tumor tissue sections, and T cells were not sorted. Until RNA extraction, small sections of tumor tissue removed at surgery were kept in RNAlater reagent at -80 degrees C. Ends trimmed: V by 6 bases, J by 5 bases; bases unmatched to a gene: 11. From a lookup of the germline V gene, CDR1 and CDR2 are SGHAT and FQNNGV. The CDR3 covers 15 residues, taking in both the cysteine and the phenylalanine. Solely the CDR3 DNA is kept, with 45 bases framed from the first base.

Libraries were constructed by 5' RACE. The PCR step used KAPA HiFi along with constant-region primers for TCRalpha or TCRbeta and a P20EA primer, and a nested second PCR with CA2 or CB2 followed. Amplification of TCR genes was performed by unbiased adaptor ligation RT-PCR, in which reverse transcription was carried out with Superscript III and a polyT18-containing BSL-18E primer. Following second-strand synthesis and blunting, the P10EA/P20EA adaptor was ligated to the 5' end of the cDNA, and NotI digestion was then performed. The first and second PCRs ran approximately 22 cycles of 98°C for 20 s, 65°C for 30 s and 72°C for 1 min. The Nextera XT Index kit v2 Set A was used to index the amplicons, which were pooled in equimolar amounts and quantified with a Qubit 2.0 Fluorometer. For sequencing, the Illumina MiSeq platform generated 2x300 bp paired-end reads. Per the original workflow: V and J genes were assigned to reads on the basis of highest identity to IMGT reference sequences using Repertoire Genesis software ver.1.0. The CDR3 region was defined as running from Cys104 to Phe118 plus Gly119 and was then translated, while a unique sequence read was defined by a distinct combination of V, J and CDR3 amino acids. Shared V|J combinations were chosen if significant in both a Fisher's exact test in edgeR and a Mann Whitney U test. After singletons were removed and 500 repertoire combinations were bootstrapped, the repertoire dissimilarity index was calculated using the R rdi package. TCRdb trimmed the raw reads at Q25, called clones with MiXCR and kept productive beta chains. When rows share a CDR3 protein, they turn into one entry using the most common DNA and genes. It is TCRdb's table, rather than the study itself, that gives the V and J calls and clone size. Here the sample has around 5,900 distinct CDR3 sequences; roughly 22% occur a single time. 31% of the sample lies in the top ten.

The sequenced sample consisted of tumor tissue. This receptor was taken from a man aged 50-85 years with esophageal squamous cell carcinoma. Recombination connected TRBV11-2 to TRBJ2-3; 7 central nucleotides agree with TRBD2. The CDR3 protein: CASSLRGGQRDTQYF. The nucleotides are TGTGCCAGCAGTTTGAGGGGAGGGCAAAGAGATACGCAGTATTTT.